This T cell receptor beta chain was profiled in a study of T-cell memory formation after mild COVID-19. This CDR3 contains 15 residues. CDR1 is MNHEY, CDR2 SVGAGI, per germline. Trimming left V 5 bases short and J 0 bases short, with 10 bases between. TCRdb reanalysed the 5' RACE reads using MiXCR and keeps one entry per CDR3 protein. The top ten clones hold over 11% of a sample with about 120,000 distinct CDR3 sequences, about 17% of them seen once. Study observations and caveats: Memory from before infection featured some responding clones, which suggests cross-reactive memory joined.

Details on this clonotype: Its antigen is unknown.

The chain couples TRBV6-5 to TRBJ2-2; D not resolved. Sequencing was performed on PBMCs or a T cell subset sorted from them (not recorded which). This clonotype originated in an adult woman who had mild COVID-19 (a few samples of this study predate the infection). Cell type and time point are not known. CDR3 protein: CASSPPRANTGELFF. CDR3 DNA sequence: TGTGCCAGCAGTCCCCCTAGGGCGAACACCGGGGAGCTGTTTTTT.